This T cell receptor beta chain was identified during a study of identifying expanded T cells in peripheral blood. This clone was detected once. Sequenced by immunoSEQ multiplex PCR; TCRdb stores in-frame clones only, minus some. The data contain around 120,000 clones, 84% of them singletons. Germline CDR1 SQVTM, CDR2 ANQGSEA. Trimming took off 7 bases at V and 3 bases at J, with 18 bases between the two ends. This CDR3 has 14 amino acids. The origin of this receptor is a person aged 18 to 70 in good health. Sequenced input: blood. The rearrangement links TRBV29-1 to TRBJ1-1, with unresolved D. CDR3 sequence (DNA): TGCAGCGCCGAAGAGGTGGCCGCTTACACTGAAGCTTTCTTT. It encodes CSAEEVAAYTEAFF.